The next 30 T cell receptor beta chains were all read from a single sample in a study of blood T cell repertoires in COVID-19. Produced via immunoSEQ multiplex PCR; TCRdb's table is partial and in-frame only. The data hold about 69,000 clones, with around 77% observed a single time. Input material: peripheral blood. The origin of the receptors is a man aged 60-69 years with acute or convalescent COVID-19.

The chain couples TRBV11-3 to TRBJ2-7; 9 bases line up with TRBD1. Germline CDR1 and CDR2: SGHNT and YENEEA. With V trimmed by 3 bases and J by 6 bases, 9 bases remained unmatched. The length of the CDR3 is 15 residues. CDR3 bases: TGTGCCAGCAGCTTGACGGGACAGGGATCTACCGAGCAGTACTTC. Encoded protein: CASSLTGQGSTEQYF.

V usage is TRBV6-6 and J usage is TRBJ2-7; TRBD1 is a possible D gene (6 bases). V lost 6 bases, J lost 7 bases, and 16 bases lay in between. The CDR3 runs 13 residues. Germline loops: CDR1 MNHNY, CDR2 SVGAGI (reference sequence). CDR3 DNA: TGTGCCAGCAGGGAACAGGGTGGTGGGGAGCAGTACTTC. Translating it yields CASREQGGGEQYF.

The J gene is TRBJ1-2, the V gene TRBV9; no firm D call. Germline CDR1 and CDR2: SGDLS and YYNGEE. V shed 0 bases and J shed 5 bases, with 14 bases lying between them. The length of the CDR3 is 15 residues. This chain's CDR3 is CASSVDDTPGYGYTF. The CDR3 DNA sequence: TGTGCCAGCAGCGTAGATGATACCCCGGGGTATGGCTACACCTTC.

The CDR3 loop is CASSHTQERGRRAFF. CDR3 coding DNA: TGTGCCAGCAGCCATACACAGGAACGAGGACGGCGAGCTTTCTTT. This chain uses TRBV3-1 (or the pseudogene TRBV3-2) with TRBJ1-1; tentative D call: TRBD1 (5 bases). The CDR3 runs to 15 residues. V gave up 3 bases and J gave up 10 bases, with 21 bases separating them. CDR1 is LGHDT and CDR2 is YNNKEL in the germline V gene (reference sequence).

The chain is built from TRBV4-3 and TRBJ2-1; D call uncertain. V was cut by 0 bases and J by 8 bases, with 14 bases left in between. The germline gives CDR1 LGHNA, CDR2 YSLEER. The length of the CDR3 is 15 residues. Here the CDR3 reads CASSQDYGSGDEQFF. The CDR3 nucleotides are TGCGCCAGCAGCCAAGATTATGGTTCGGGTGATGAGCAGTTCTTC.

This sequence joins TRBV5-1 and TRBJ1-4; 9 bases align to TRBD1. The CDR3 runs 18 residues. Per germline, CDR1 SGHRS and CDR2 YFSETQ. V lost 7 bases to trimming and J lost 1 base; unmatched junction nucleotides: 14. The CDR3 loop reads CASSTLPGQGGTNEKLFF. In DNA form, the CDR3 reads TGCGCCAGCTCAACCCTACCGGGACAGGGAGGAACTAATGAAAAACTGTTTTTT. The variable domain in full, completed from reference TRBV5-1 and TRBJ1-4, reads KAGVTQTPRYLIKTRGQQVTLSCSPISGHRSVSWYQQTPGQGLQFLFEYFSETQRNKGNFPGRFSGRQFSNSRSEMNVSTLELGDSALYLCASSTLPGQGGTNEKLFFGSGTQLSVL.

The rearrangement joins TRBV6-5 to TRBJ2-3, with 10 nucleotides matching TRBD2. The CDR3 is 15 residues long. The germline CDR1 and CDR2 sequences are MNHEY and SVGAGI. The junction had 0 bases not matched to a gene; V was cut back by 2 bases and J by 1 base. CDR3 sequence reads: CASSYTSGGTDTQYF. The CDR3 bases are TGTGCCAGCAGTTACACTAGCGGGGGCACAGATACGCAGTATTTT.

Turning to this clone: Within the sample, other DNA sequences also encode this same CDR3. The chain recombines TRBV7-2 with TRBJ2-1, with D hard to call. CDR3 length: 15 residues. V was cut by 1 base and J by 0 bases, with 7 bases left in between. Germline CDR1 SGHTA, CDR2 FQGNSA. The DNA of the CDR3 is TGTGCCAGCAGCTTAGGGGCCAGCTCCTACAATGAGCAGTTCTTC. Translating gives CASSLGASSYNEQFF. Full variable domain (outside the CDR3, taken from reference TRBV7-2 and TRBJ2-1): GAGVSQSPSNKVTEKGKDVELRCDPISGHTALYWYRQSLGQGLEFLIYFQGNSAPDKSGLPSDRFSAERTGGSVSTLTIQRTQQEDSAVYLCASSLGASSYNEQFFGPGTRLTVL.

This clone was seen a few times. The chain joins TRBV18 to TRBJ2-7, with D possibly TRBD2 on 7 matching bases. Germline assignment: CDR1 KGHSH and CDR2 LQKENI. This CDR3 contains 16 residues. The ends were cut back, 3 bases at V and 0 bases at J, with 15 bases in the middle. The CDR3 here is CASSPRGGSSSYEQYF. CDR3 in DNA: TGTGCCAGCTCACCTCGCGGGGGCTCGAGCTCCTACGAGCAGTACTTC.

This chain links TRBV24-1 with TRBJ2-2, with TRBD1 as a possible D gene (5 bases). Trimming took 3 bases from V and 3 from J, leaving 13 bases between them. The CDR3 sequence is 16 residues long. Germline V gives CDR1 KGHDR, CDR2 SFDVKD. The CDR3 loop reads CATSDRTDTYTGELFF. In DNA, the CDR3 is TGTGCCACCAGTGATCGGACGGACACCTACACCGGGGAGCTGTTTTTT.

This clone appeared a few times. The chain recombines TRBV19 with TRBJ1-5; no clear D. CDR1 is LNHDA and CDR2 is SQIVND in the germline V gene (reference sequence). Trimming left V 6 bases short and J 4 bases short, with 10 bases between. This CDR3 has 13 amino acids. The CDR3, as DNA: TGTGCCAGTAGGAGCCGTCTGAATCAGCCCCAGCATTTT. The encoded protein is CASRSRLNQPQHF. Together with reference TRBV19 and TRBJ1-5, the CDR3 gives the full variable domain: DGGITQSPKYLFRKEGQNVTLSCEQNLNHDAMYWYRQDPGQGLRLIYYSQIVNDFQKGDIAEGYSVSREKKESFPLTVTSAQKNPTAFYLCASRSRLNQPQHFGDGTRLSIL.

The chain is built from TRBV5-4 and TRBJ2-7; 8 nucleotides match TRBD1. Germline V gene data show CDR1 as SGHNT and CDR2 as YYREEE (reference sequence). The CDR3 covers 14 residues. V trimming: 9 bases; J trimming: 2 bases; junction bases outside the gene matches: 10. The CDR3 bases are TGTGCCACCAAAAGGTGGACAGGGACCTACGAGCAGTACTTC. It codes for CATKRWTGTYEQYF.

V and J are TRBV18 and TRBJ2-2; TRBD1 matches 8 bases. The CDR3 is 16 amino acids. CDR1 is KGHSH and CDR2 is LQKENI in the germline V gene. V shed 4 bases and J 0 bases; nucleotides not matched to a gene: 4. The CDR3 here is CASSRPTGANTGELFF. DNA of the CDR3: TGTGCCAGCTCACGACCGACAGGGGCGAACACCGGGGAGCTGTTTTTT.

This sequence joins TRBV9 and TRBJ2-5; D may be TRBD1 (7 bases). Germline V gives CDR1 SGDLS, CDR2 YYNGEE. This CDR3 comprises 16 residues. Trimming shortened V by 0 bases and J by 2 bases, and 14 bases separated the two germline ends. Written as DNA, the CDR3 is TGTGCCAGCAGCGTAGCTCAGGGGGGACCTCAAGAGACCCAGTACTTC. As protein: CASSVAQGGPQETQYF.

The chain recombines TRBV24-1 with TRBJ2-5; TRBD2 agrees at 7 bases. The CDR3 length is 15 residues. The V gene's germline CDR1 is KGHDR and CDR2 SFDVKD. Trimming took 3 bases from V and 4 from J; bases not matched to a gene: 7. The CDR3 loop reads CATSDPRGGGETQYF. The CDR3 DNA is TGTGCCACCAGTGATCCTCGCGGGGGAGGAGAGACCCAGTACTTC.

This chain uses TRBV24-1 with TRBJ1-1; 8 positions match TRBD1. This CDR3 is 15 amino acids long. V was clipped by 1 base and J by 1 base; unmatched bases: 1. The germline V gene has CDR1 KGHDR and CDR2 SFDVKD. CDR3 sequence: CATSDLGTGNTEAFF. Here the CDR3 DNA reads TGTGCCACCAGTGATTTAGGGACAGGGAACACTGAAGCTTTCTTT.

The rearrangement joins TRBV5-1 to TRBJ2-1; 7 bases align to TRBD2. CDR1 is SGHRS, CDR2 YFSETQ, per germline. Trimming removed 7 bases from V and 4 bases from J; junction bases left unmatched: 17. This CDR3 region has 17 residues. The CDR3 sequence: CASQRQLVSGGYNEQFF. As DNA, the CDR3 is TGCGCCAGCCAGCGACAGCTTGTTTCGGGGGGATACAATGAGCAGTTCTTC.

J is TRBJ1-2 and V is TRBV6-5; 7 bases map to TRBD1. V gave up 0 bases and J gave up 4 bases; unmatched junction bases: 5. The CDR3 sequence is 15 residues long. Germline values: CDR1 MNHEY, CDR2 SVGAGI. The CDR3 DNA reads as TGTGCCAGCAGTTACTCGGGACAGCGCATCTATGGCTACACCTTC. Protein product: CASSYSGQRIYGYTF.

The chain joins TRBV15 to TRBJ2-2; 7 bases align to TRBD1. The J segment lost 6 bases and the V segment lost 3 bases, leaving 1 base of the junction unmatched. The CDR3 consists of 13 residues. Germline V lookup: CDR1 LNHNV, CDR2 YYDKDF (reference sequence). CDR3 residues: CATSRQGAGELFF. DNA of the CDR3: TGTGCCACCAGCAGGCAGGGGGCCGGGGAGCTGTTTTTT.

The chain combines TRBV9 with TRBJ1-2; D possibly corresponds to TRBD1 (5 bases). The CDR3 is 14 amino acids. The germline V and J ends were trimmed by 0 bases and 7 bases, with 13 bases remaining between them. Per the germline V gene, CDR1 is SGDLS and CDR2 is YYNGEE. The CDR3 protein is CASSVDGGSGGYTF. CDR3 nucleotide sequence: TGTGCCAGCAGCGTAGATGGGGGGTCTGGTGGCTACACCTTC.

The chain couples TRBV6-1 to TRBJ1-6; the D is unclear. The ends were cut back, 5 bases at V and 7 bases at J, with 6 bases in the middle. CDR3 length equals 12 residues. The germline gives CDR1 MNHNS, CDR2 SASEGT. The CDR3 nucleotides read TGTGCCAGCAGTTCCGTAAATTCACCCCTCCACTTT. Amino acids: CASSSVNSPLHF.

The chain has TRBV11-1 and TRBJ2-7; a weak D match, TRBD1 (6 bases). Between the trimmed V and J ends, which lost 4 bases and 4 bases, there was a span of 8 bases. CDR1 is SGHAT, CDR2 FQDESV, per germline (reference sequence). The CDR3 sequence is 12 residues long. The CDR3 here is CASSSQGYEQYF. CDR3 sequence (DNA): TGTGCCAGCAGCTCACAGGGTTACGAGCAGTACTTC.

The CDR3 loop reads CASTTSTGNSPLHF. The CDR3 region has the DNA TGTGCCAGCACCACATCGACAGGGAATTCACCCCTCCACTTT. The gene calls are TRBV27 and TRBJ1-6, with 7 positions matching TRBD1. Germline CDR1 MNHEY, CDR2 SMNVEV (reference sequence). The V and J ends lost 7 bases and 7 bases, in that order; junction bases with no gene match: 7. The CDR3 has 14 residues.

This clone has only one observation. The chain recombines TRBV6-5 with TRBJ1-4; unclear D gene. V lost 6 bases and J lost 0, with 11 bases in between. The V gene's germline CDR1 is MNHEY and CDR2 SVGAGI. The CDR3 extends over 15 amino acids. The CDR3 DNA reads as TGTGCCAGCAGCCGGGAGTACGCAACTAATGAAAAACTGTTTTTT. Encoded protein: CASSREYATNEKLFF.

The chain recombines TRBV7-8 with TRBJ2-1, with D possibly being TRBD2 (5 bases). CDR3 length: 15 residues. Germline V CDR1 and CDR2: SGHVS, FQNEAQ. V was shortened by 5 bases and J by 2 bases, with 13 bases between the two germline ends. The CDR3 DNA reads as TGTGCCAGCAGCCGAGCGCCCGGGACCTACAATGAGCAGTTCTTC. Protein product: CASSRAPGTYNEQFF.

V usage is TRBV11-2 and J usage is TRBJ2-1; possible D gene TRBD2, 7 bases. The germline gives CDR1 SGHAT, CDR2 FQNNGV. The CDR3 is 17 amino acids. Trimming removed 1 base at V and 6 bases at J, with 19 bases between. The CDR3 nucleotides are TGTGCCAGCAGCTTAGGTTTCGGGGGGCGTTTGGTCAATGAGCAGTTCTTC. Amino acids: CASSLGFGGRLVNEQFF.

The V and J genes are TRBV7-2 and TRBJ1-1; 8 bases map to TRBD1. V lost 2 bases to trimming and J lost 8 bases; unmatched junction nucleotides: 10. Germline V CDR1 and CDR2: SGHTA, FQGNSA. CDR3 size: 15 residues. The CDR3 nucleotides are TGTGCCAGCAGCTTAACTACGGCAGGGGGCCTGGAAGCTTTCTTT. This sequence encodes CASSLTTAGGLEAFF.

The chain joins TRBV27 to TRBJ2-5; 10 positions agree with TRBD1. The CDR3 runs 16 residues. J was trimmed by 1 base and V by 6 bases; bases with no gene match: 8. Germline values: CDR1 MNHEY, CDR2 SMNVEV (reference sequence). The CDR3 reads CASRPTDRGPQETQYF. In nucleotides, the CDR3 is TGTGCCAGCAGACCCACTGACAGGGGGCCCCAAGAGACCCAGTACTTC.

The gene calls are TRBV4-2 and TRBJ2-7, with 8 bases lining up with TRBD2. CDR1 and CDR2 (germline): LGHNA, YNFKEQ. V shed 0 bases and J 4 bases; nucleotides not matched to a gene: 11. This CDR3 contains 17 residues. The CDR3 is CASSQDLGSGVGYEQYF. CDR3 coding DNA: TGTGCCAGCAGCCAAGATCTAGGTAGCGGGGTAGGTTACGAGCAGTACTTC.

The genes are TRBV5-1 and TRBJ2-5; D ambiguous. Germline V gene data show CDR1 as SGHRS and CDR2 as YFSETQ. The CDR3 spans 17 residues. The ends were cut back, 0 bases at V and 2 bases at J, with 17 bases in the middle. This CDR3 is CASSLASSRIGQETQYF. The CDR3 DNA sequence: TGCGCCAGCAGCTTGGCCTCGAGTCGTATCGGGCAAGAGACCCAGTACTTC.